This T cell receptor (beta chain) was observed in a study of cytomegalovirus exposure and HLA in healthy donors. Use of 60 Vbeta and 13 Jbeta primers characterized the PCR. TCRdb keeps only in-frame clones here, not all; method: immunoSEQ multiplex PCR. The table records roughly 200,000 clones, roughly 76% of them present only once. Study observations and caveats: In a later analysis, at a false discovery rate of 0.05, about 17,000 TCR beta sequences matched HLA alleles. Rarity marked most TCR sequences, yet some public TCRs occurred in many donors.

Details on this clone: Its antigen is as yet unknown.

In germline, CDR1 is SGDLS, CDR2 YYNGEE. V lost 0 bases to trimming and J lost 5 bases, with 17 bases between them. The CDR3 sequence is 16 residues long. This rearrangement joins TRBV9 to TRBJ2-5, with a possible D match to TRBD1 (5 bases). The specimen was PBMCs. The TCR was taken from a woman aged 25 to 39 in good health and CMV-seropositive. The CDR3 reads CASSVGREVRVETQYF. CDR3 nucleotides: TGTGCCAGCAGCGTAGGCAGGGAAGTTCGTGTGGAGACCCAGTACTTC.